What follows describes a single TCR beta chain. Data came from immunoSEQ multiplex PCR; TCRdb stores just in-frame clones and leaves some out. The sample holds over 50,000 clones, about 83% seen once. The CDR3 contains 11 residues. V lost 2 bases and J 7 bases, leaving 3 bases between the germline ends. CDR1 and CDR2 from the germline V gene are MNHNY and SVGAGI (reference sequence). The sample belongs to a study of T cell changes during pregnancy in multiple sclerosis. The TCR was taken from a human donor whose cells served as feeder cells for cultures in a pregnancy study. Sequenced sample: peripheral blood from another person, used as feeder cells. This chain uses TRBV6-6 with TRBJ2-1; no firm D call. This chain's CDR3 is CASSYGNEQFF. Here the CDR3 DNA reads TGTGCCAGCAGTTACGGGAATGAGCAGTTCTTC.